This is a list of T cell receptor beta chains from one sample in a study of shared clonotypes between healthy human individuals. The assay was immunoSEQ multiplex PCR, and TCRdb's table has in-frame clones only and misses some. The sample records some 1.1 million clones, approximately 80% being singletons. Specimen: memory CD4+ T cells from PBMCs. All receptors derive from a man aged 18 to 30 in good health. Some clones in this sample may be carry-over from other donors' samples. CDR3s include the opening cysteine and the closing phenylalanine or tryptophan. The D gene is left open where the match is weak. Size values are once, few and many counts, or a class for expanded clones, and some rows have none.

v_gene,j_gene,abundance,d_gene,CDR3aa,CDR3nt
TRBV5-1,TRBJ2-1,.,TRBD2,CASSLDPSGGSLNEQFF,TGCGCCAGCAGCTTGGATCCTAGCGGAGGGTCCCTCAATGAGCAGTTCTTC
TRBV30,TRBJ1-4,.,.,CAWSPGHNEKLFF,TGTGCCTGGAGTCCTGGTCACAATGAAAAACTGTTTTTT
TRBV18,TRBJ1-5,.,.,CASSPSSIGGSPYPQHF,TGTGCCAGCTCACCCAGCTCTATAGGGGGGTCCCCGTATCCCCAGCATTTT
TRBV28,TRBJ1-2,few,.,CASSQGGAFYGYTF,TGTGCCAGCAGCCAGGGTGGGGCTTTCTATGGCTACACCTTC
TRBV5-4,TRBJ2-1,many,.,CASSWTSYNEQFF,TGTGCCAGCAGCTGGACATCCTACAATGAGCAGTTCTTC
TRBV2,TRBJ2-5,.,TRBD1,CASRRTGGTQETQYF,TGTGCCAGCAGGAGGACAGGGGGCACCCAAGAGACCCAGTACTTC
TRBV14,TRBJ2-7,.,.,CASSSGVGLEQYF,TGTGCCAGCAGCTCCGGAGTGGGCCTAGAGCAGTACTTC
TRBV7-9,TRBJ2-2,.,TRBD1,CASSLGAGTVRLNTGELFF,TGTGCCAGCAGCTTAGGGGCCGGGACAGTTCGATTGAACACCGGGGAGCTGTTTTTT
TRBV11-3,TRBJ2-2,.,TRBD2,CASSSGTSGREELFF,TGTGCCAGCAGCTCGGGGACTAGCGGGAGGGAGGAGCTGTTTTTT
TRBV28,TRBJ1-2,.,.,CASSPRPGAPSRHYGYTF,TGTGCCAGCAGTCCAAGACCGGGGGCCCCAAGTCGTCACTATGGCTACACCTTC
TRBV6-5,TRBJ2-7,.,TRBD1,CASSYRDREYF,TGTGCCAGCAGTTACCGGGACAGGGAGTACTTC
TRBV2,TRBJ2-5,.,.,CASSYETQYF,TGTGCCAGCAGCTATGAGACCCAGTACTTC
TRBV18,TRBJ1-1,.,TRBD1,CASSPTPDRVRAFF,TGTGCCAGCTCACCAACTCCTGACAGGGTCAGAGCTTTCTTT
TRBV4-1,TRBJ2-7,.,TRBD2,CASSQETSGAYEQYF,TGCGCCAGCAGCCAAGAGACTAGCGGGGCCTACGAGCAGTACTTC
TRBV4-2,TRBJ2-7,.,TRBD2,CASSPTSGRVYEQYF,TGTGCCAGCAGCCCGACTAGCGGGAGAGTCTACGAGCAGTACTTC
TRBV5-1,TRBJ1-5,once,.,CASSLEGGNQPQHF,TGCGCCAGCAGCTTGGAGGGAGGGAATCAGCCCCAGCATTTT
TRBV2,TRBJ2-5,.,.,CASSQSGDQETQYF,TGTGCCAGCAGTCAATCAGGGGATCAAGAGACCCAGTACTTC
TRBV5-1,TRBJ2-5,.,.,CASSWGDSTQETQYF,TGCGCCAGCAGCTGGGGGGACAGCACTCAAGAGACCCAGTACTTC
TRBV5-1,TRBJ1-1,.,.,CASSLGGAGNTEAFF,TGCGCCAGCAGCTTGGGGGGCGCAGGGAACACTGAAGCTTTCTTT
TRBV13,TRBJ2-7,.,.,CASSLVGEQYF,TGTGCCAGCAGCTTAGTGGGGGAGCAGTACTTC
TRBV5-1,TRBJ1-1,once,.,CASSPPKDTEAFF,TGCGCCAGCAGCCCCCCGAAAGACACTGAAGCTTTCTTT
TRBV27,TRBJ2-3,.,.,CASSLPGTSTDTQYF,TGTGCCAGCAGCCTCCCCGGGACTAGCACAGATACGCAGTATTTT